The 17 T cell receptor beta chains reported below all come from one sample, sequenced in a study of T cells of healthy individuals. Each CDR3 protein is one row after TCRdb ran MiXCR on the 5' RACE reads. In the table there are just over 40,000 distinct CDR3 sequences, approximately 5% of which are singletons. The receptors shown here come from a human donor in good health.

This clonotype came up many times. This chain uses TRBV7-9 with TRBJ2-1; no definite D call. This CDR3 contains 14 residues. Trimming took 0 bases from V and 5 from J, leaving 8 bases between them. The germline V gene has CDR1 SEHNR and CDR2 FQNEAQ (reference sequence). The chain's CDR3 is CASSLAQGNNEQFF. The CDR3 DNA reads as TGTGCCAGCAGCTTAGCGCAAGGTAACAATGAGCAGTTCTTC.

This clonotype was seen many times. The CDR3 nucleotides are TGTGCCAGCAGTGACTCCACCAAGAGTACGGACATTCAGTACTTC. This gives the protein CASSDSTKSTDIQYF. The rearrangement joins TRBV6-1 to TRBJ2-4; D uncertain. Germline values: CDR1 MNHNS, CDR2 SASEGT. V was shortened by 3 bases and J by 8 bases, with 17 bases between the two germline ends. This CDR3 has 15 residues.

This clonotype was counted ten times or more. The J gene is TRBJ2-3, the V gene TRBV7-2; D not resolved. V gave up 1 base and J gave up 2 bases, with 10 bases separating them. In germline, CDR1 is SGHTA, CDR2 FQGNSA. The CDR3 runs to 15 residues. The CDR3 spells CASSLGQIHTDTQYF. The CDR3 DNA reads TGTGCCAGCAGCTTAGGGCAAATACACACAGATACGCAGTATTTT.

In this sample, this clonotype turned up many times. V gene TRBV20-1 combines with J gene TRBJ2-3; 13 bases map to TRBD2. V gave up 3 bases and J gave up 2 bases; unmatched junction bases: 11. CDR1 and CDR2 from the germline V gene are DFQATT and SNEGSKA (reference sequence). This CDR3 contains 18 residues. The DNA of the CDR3 is TGCAGTGCTAGGTCGACTAGCGGGGGGACCCCCTTCACAGATACGCAGTATTTT. Residues: CSARSTSGGTPFTDTQYF.

This clonotype was found many times. Written as DNA, the CDR3 is TGCGCCAGCTCACCACCCGGCTTCTATGGCTACACCTTC. This codes for CASSPPGFYGYTF. This chain uses TRBV10-1 with TRBJ1-2; D ambiguous. Trimming removed 8 bases at V and 4 bases at J, with 14 bases between. Germline CDR1 and CDR2: WNHNN and SYGVQD (reference sequence). This CDR3 contains 13 residues.

This clonotype was observed at least ten times. This chain connects TRBV7-2 to TRBJ2-3, with TRBD2 matching 8 bases. From germline, CDR1 is SGHTA and CDR2 FQGNSA. V lost 7 bases, J lost 5 bases, and 11 bases stayed unmatched. This CDR3 is 15 amino acids long. The CDR3 loop reads CASKPTGGPVDTQYF. The CDR3 DNA reads as TGTGCCAGCAAACCGACGGGGGGGCCGGTAGATACGCAGTATTTT.

The V gene is TRBV12-3 or TRBV12-4, the J gene TRBJ1-5; no clear D gene. The CDR3 is 12 residues long. V was clipped by 6 bases and J by 3 bases, with 6 bases between them. The CDR3 DNA sequence: TGTGCCAGCAGGGGCCACAATCAGCCCCAGCATTTT. This sequence encodes CASRGHNQPQHF.

This clonotype was seen many times. The V gene is TRBV2, the J gene TRBJ1-2; D might be TRBD1 (6 bases). With 7 bases removed from V and 2 bases from J, the gap between germline ends came to 11 bases. Germline assignment: CDR1 SNHLY and CDR2 FYNNEI. The CDR3 has 13 amino acids. The CDR3 region has the DNA TGTGCCAGCAAGGGGGAGTCGAACTATGGCTACACCTTC. Translating gives CASKGESNYGYTF. Full variable domain (missing parts from reference TRBV2 and TRBJ1-2): EPEVTQTPSHQVTQMGQEVILRCVPISNHLYFYWYRQILGQKVEFLVSFYNNEISEKSEIFDDQFSVERPDGSNFTLKIRSTKLEDSAMYFCASKGESNYGYTFGSGTRLTVV.

This clonotype was recorded many times. The V gene is TRBV12-3 or TRBV12-4, the J gene TRBJ2-7, with TRBD2 matching over 8 bases. J lost 6 bases, V lost 7 bases, and 11 bases had no gene match. The length of the CDR3 is 14 residues. CDR3 sequence reads: CASMSGGAGAEQYF. In DNA form, the CDR3 reads TGTGCCAGCATGTCGGGGGGGGCGGGAGCCGAGCAGTACTTC.

This clonotype was recorded at least ten times. The chain employs TRBV28 and TRBJ1-3; 7 bases agree with TRBD1. Looked up from germline, CDR1 is MDHEN and CDR2 is SYDVKM. This CDR3 contains 17 residues. V lost 7 bases to trimming and J lost 0 bases; unmatched junction nucleotides: 12. The CDR3 reads CASTASGTVHSGNTIYF. DNA for the CDR3: TGTGCCAGCACGGCTTCCGGGACAGTCCACTCTGGAAACACCATATATTTT. Complete variable domain (other parts from reference TRBV28 and TRBJ1-3): DVKVTQSSRYLVKRTGEKVFLECVQDMDHENMFWYRQDPGLGLRLIYFSYDVKMKEKGDIPEGYSVSREKKERFSLILESASTNQTSMYLCASTASGTVHSGNTIYFGEGSWLTVV.

This clonotype showed up many times. This sequence joins TRBV6-5 and TRBJ2-7, with D maybe TRBD2 (7 bases). The germline V gene encodes CDR1 MNHEY and CDR2 SVGAGI. Trimming stripped 2 bases from V and 3 bases from J, with 14 bases between. CDR3 length: 15 amino acids. CDR3 coding DNA: TGTGCCAGCAGTTACGAACAGGGAGGGAACTACGAGCAGTACTTC. Translation gives CASSYEQGGNYEQYF.

There are many counts of this clonotype. The chain has TRBV7-2 and TRBJ1-2; 9 nucleotides match TRBD1. Germline V lookup: CDR1 SGHTA, CDR2 FQGNSA. The J segment lost 2 bases and the V segment lost 5 bases, leaving 6 bases of the junction unmatched. This CDR3 comprises 15 residues. The CDR3: CASSPGQGKNYGYTF. In DNA, the CDR3 is TGTGCCAGCAGCCCAGGACAGGGGAAGAACTATGGCTACACCTTC. The variable domain in full, with the rest retrieved from reference TRBV7-2 and TRBJ1-2, is GAGVSQSPSNKVTEKGKDVELRCDPISGHTALYWYRQSLGQGLEFLIYFQGNSAPDKSGLPSDRFSAERTGGSVSTLTIQRTQQEDSAVYLCASSPGQGKNYGYTFGSGTRLTVV.

This clonotype showed up many times. The CDR3 reads CASSPGRTLLGQPQHF. CDR3 sequence (DNA): TGTGCCAGCTCACCGGGAAGAACCCTACTCGGTCAGCCCCAGCATTTT. The chain couples TRBV18 to TRBJ1-5, with unresolved D. The CDR3 consists of 16 residues. Germline CDR1 is KGHSH and CDR2 is LQKENI. Trimming removed 3 bases from V and 6 bases from J, with 18 bases in between.

This clonotype came up many times. V is TRBV5-6 and J is TRBJ2-1; TRBD2 aligns across 9 bases. This CDR3 is 20 amino acids long. Germline CDR1 and CDR2: SGHDT and YYEEEE. With 3 bases clipped from V and 0 bases from J, the junction kept 16 bases outside the gene matches. CDR3 in DNA: TGTGCCAGCAGCTCACACGGGACTAGCTTGTTGTCGAGCTCCTACAATGAGCAGTTCTTC. Translating gives CASSSHGTSLLSSSYNEQFF. The variable domain in full, with the rest retrieved from reference TRBV5-6 and TRBJ2-1, is DAGVTQSPTHLIKTRGQQVTLRCSPKSGHDTVSWYQQALGQGPQFIFQYYEEEERQRGNFPDRFSGHQFPNYSSELNVNALLLGDSALYLCASSSHGTSLLSSSYNEQFFGPGTRLTVL.

Only a few counts were recorded for this clonotype. This chain connects TRBV6-1 to TRBJ2-2, with D maybe TRBD1 (5 bases). Germline V gene sequence: CDR1 MNHNS, CDR2 SASEGT. Trimming left V 9 bases short and J 1 base short, with 18 bases between. The CDR3 is 16 amino acids. Here the CDR3 DNA reads TGTGCCAGGCTAACCAGGGAAGAGGTGAACACCGGGGAGCTGTTTTTT. Its translation is CARLTREEVNTGELFF.

Many counts were recorded for this clonotype. The chain is built from TRBV12-3 or TRBV12-4 and TRBJ2-6, with D perhaps given as TRBD1 or TRBD2 (5 bases each). V was clipped by 3 bases and J by 4 bases, with 13 bases between them. The length of the CDR3 is 16 residues. The CDR3 here is CASSFQGAAGANVLTF. CDR3 DNA: TGTGCCAGCAGTTTTCAGGGAGCCGCCGGGGCCAACGTCCTGACTTTC.

This clonotype was seen many times. The chain joins TRBV9 to TRBJ2-3; D is possibly TRBD1 or TRBD2 (5 bases each). This CDR3 is 13 amino acids long. The V and J ends lost 3 bases and 11 bases respectively, with 16 bases between them. CDR1 is SGDLS and CDR2 is YYNGEE in the germline V gene. CDR3 DNA: TGTGCCAGCAGCGCGGGGACGGCTTGGGGGCAGTATTTT. Translated: CASSAGTAWGQYF.